This T cell receptor beta chain emerged from a study of shared clonotypes between healthy human individuals. Across the whole study: CD4 naive and CD4 memory each took three plates per donor, while CD8 naive took two and CD8 memory one.

Those who donated, Caucasian adults without exception, all lived in Nashville, Tennessee. In the authors' workflow: In the immunoSEQ data, sequences were junction-only and lacked quality scores, so filtering differed. The repertoire was sequenced with immunoSEQ multiplex PCR; TCRdb's copy has only in-frame clones and lacks some. The V and J calls and the clone size are those of that table, but D and trimming were determined from the DNA. This table holds hundreds of thousands of clones, roughly 70% found once. Trimming pared 0 bases from V and 0 bases from J, leaving 12 bases between. In germline, CDR1 is KGHSH, CDR2 LQKENI. CDR3 length equals 17 residues.

This clonotype was sampled from a woman younger than 45 in good health. The chain links TRBV18 to TRBJ1-3; unclear D gene. The specimen sequenced was memory CD4+ T cells sorted from blood. Subset denoted: CD45RA-negative fraction. CDR3 in DNA: TGTGCCAGCTCACCACCCAGTACAGCCGTCTCTGGAAACACCATATATTTT. It yields the protein CASSPPSTAVSGNTIYF.